The T cell receptor beta chain described here comes from a study of blood T cell repertoires in COVID-19. Under the authors' procedure: Amplification with reference gene primers provided the estimates of nucleated cell counts. The assay was immunoSEQ multiplex PCR, and TCRdb's table has in-frame clones only and misses some. From that table come the V and J calls and clone size; the DNA was used to work out D and trimming. The sample shows approximately 360,000 clones, roughly 88% of them seen only once. Germline lookup yields CDR1 SNHLY and CDR2 FYNNEI. V was trimmed by 7 bases and J by 0 bases, leaving 9 bases between them. The CDR3 spans 14 residues.

Sequenced sample: PBMCs or T cells enriched from blood (not recorded which). V is TRBV2 and J is TRBJ2-2; possibly TRBD2 for D (6 bases). This TCR derives from a woman aged 25 to 39 with acute COVID-19. The CDR3 DNA follows: TGTGCCAGCATCCTAGCGACGAACACCGGGGAGCTGTTTTTT. Amino acids: CASILATNTGELFF.